This T cell receptor (beta chain) was sequenced during a study of vaccination and CD4 T cells after COVID-19. Study as a whole: Six males and four females, two Hispanic, made up the convalescents.

The Oncomine TCR Beta short-read assay was what sequenced the DNA obtained from cultured CD4+ T cells. TCRdb recomputed calls from the PCR reads with MiXCR, one row per CDR3 protein. This sample yields under 20,000 distinct CDR3 sequences, of which about 80% are seen a single time; about 18% belongs to the top ten. In germline, CDR1 is SGHTA, CDR2 FQGNSA. This CDR3 contains 15 residues. Trimming took off 5 bases at V and 3 bases at J, with 14 bases between the two ends. Treatment indicated: roughly ten-day PBMC culture with coronavirus spike peptide pools or control peptides (ViraFEST assay). For this clonotype: The target antigen is unknown.

The chain links TRBV7-2 to TRBJ2-1, with D possibly being TRBD2 (6 bases). The clonotype comes from a human donor who received a COVID-19 vaccine. This material consisted of CD4+ T cells from blood, cultured in vitro, taken after SARS-CoV-2 vaccination. CDR3 loop: CASSSKGGDYNEQFF. The CDR3 DNA follows: TGTGCCAGCAGCAGCAAGGGCGGGGACTACAATGAGCAGTTCTTC.